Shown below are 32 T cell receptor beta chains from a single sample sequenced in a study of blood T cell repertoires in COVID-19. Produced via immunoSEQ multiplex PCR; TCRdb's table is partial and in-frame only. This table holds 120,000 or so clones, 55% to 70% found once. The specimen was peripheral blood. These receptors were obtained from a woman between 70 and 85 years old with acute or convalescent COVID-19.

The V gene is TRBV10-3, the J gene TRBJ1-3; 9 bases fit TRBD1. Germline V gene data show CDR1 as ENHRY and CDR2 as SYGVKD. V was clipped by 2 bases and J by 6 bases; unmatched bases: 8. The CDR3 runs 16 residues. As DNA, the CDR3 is TGTGCCATCAGTGAGGAGACAGGGGGGAAGGAAAACACCATATATTTT. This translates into CAISEETGGKENTIYF.

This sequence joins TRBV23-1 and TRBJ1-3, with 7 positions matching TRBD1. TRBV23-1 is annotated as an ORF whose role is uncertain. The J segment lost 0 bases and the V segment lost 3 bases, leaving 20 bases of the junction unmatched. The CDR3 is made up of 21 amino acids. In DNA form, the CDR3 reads TGCGCCAGCAGTCACCTCGAGGGACAGTCCCGGCCCCTCTCCTCTGGAAACACCATATATTTT. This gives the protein CASSHLEGQSRPLSSGNTIYF.

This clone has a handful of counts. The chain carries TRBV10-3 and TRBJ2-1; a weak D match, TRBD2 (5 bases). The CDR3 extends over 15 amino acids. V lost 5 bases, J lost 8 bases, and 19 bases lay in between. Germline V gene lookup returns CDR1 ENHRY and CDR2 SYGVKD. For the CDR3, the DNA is TGTGCCATCAGTTTGACGGGAACCGCTAGGGATGAGCAGTTCTTC. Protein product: CAISLTGTARDEQFF.

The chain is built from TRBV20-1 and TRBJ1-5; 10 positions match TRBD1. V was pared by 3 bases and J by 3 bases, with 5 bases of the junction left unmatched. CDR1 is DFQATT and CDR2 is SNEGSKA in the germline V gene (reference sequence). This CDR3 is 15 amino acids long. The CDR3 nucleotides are TGCAGTGCTAGTGGGGGGACAGGGGACAATCAGCCCCAGCATTTT. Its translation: CSASGGTGDNQPQHF.

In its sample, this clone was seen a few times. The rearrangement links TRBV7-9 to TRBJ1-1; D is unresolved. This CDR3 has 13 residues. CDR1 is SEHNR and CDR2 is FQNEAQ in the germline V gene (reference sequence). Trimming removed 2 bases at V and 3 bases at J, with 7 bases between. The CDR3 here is CASSLRADTEAFF. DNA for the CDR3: TGTGCCAGCAGCTTACGTGCGGACACTGAAGCTTTCTTT.

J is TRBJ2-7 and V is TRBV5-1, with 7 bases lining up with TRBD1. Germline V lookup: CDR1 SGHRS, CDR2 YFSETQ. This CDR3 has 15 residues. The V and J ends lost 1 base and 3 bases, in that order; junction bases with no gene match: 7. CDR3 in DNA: TGCGCCAGCAGCTTGTTGAGGGGGCCGAACTACGAGCAGTACTTC. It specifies CASSLLRGPNYEQYF. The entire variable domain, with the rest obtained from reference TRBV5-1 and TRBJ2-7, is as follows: KAGVTQTPRYLIKTRGQQVTLSCSPISGHRSVSWYQQTPGQGLQFLFEYFSETQRNKGNFPGRFSGRQFSNSRSEMNVSTLELGDSALYLCASSLLRGPNYEQYFGPGTRLTVT.

CDR3 bases: TGTGCCAGCAGTTTACCCTGGGGTGGCGGGGGGGGCACAGATACGCAGTATTTT. Translating gives CASSLPWGGGGGTDTQYF. The genes are TRBV28 and TRBJ2-3; 9 bases agree with TRBD2. The CDR3 spans 18 residues. The V segment lost 2 bases and the J segment 1 base; nucleotides outside the gene matches: 10. Per germline, CDR1 MDHEN and CDR2 SYDVKM.

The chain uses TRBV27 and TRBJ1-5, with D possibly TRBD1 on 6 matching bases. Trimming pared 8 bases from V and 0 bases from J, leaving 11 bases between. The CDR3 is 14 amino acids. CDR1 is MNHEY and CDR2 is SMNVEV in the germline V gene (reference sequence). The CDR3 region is CASSGTPSNQPQHF. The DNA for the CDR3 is TGTGCCAGCTCGGGGACACCTAGCAATCAGCCCCAGCATTTT.

The CDR3 here is CASSLTTRNEQFF. The CDR3 DNA reads TGTGCCAGCAGCTTAACGACTAGGAATGAGCAGTTCTTC. V gene TRBV7-3 combines with J gene TRBJ2-1, with a possible D match to TRBD2 (6 bases). Germline CDR1 and CDR2: SGHTA and FQGTGA. This CDR3 is 13 amino acids long. The ends were cut back, 0 bases at V and 7 bases at J, with 7 bases in the middle. The entire variable domain, with the rest obtained from reference TRBV7-3 and TRBJ2-1, is as follows: GAGVSQTPSNKVTEKGKYVELRCDPISGHTALYWYRQSLGQGPEFLIYFQGTGAADDSGLPNDRFFAVRPEGSVSTLKIQRTERGDSAVYLCASSLTTRNEQFFGPGTRLTVL.

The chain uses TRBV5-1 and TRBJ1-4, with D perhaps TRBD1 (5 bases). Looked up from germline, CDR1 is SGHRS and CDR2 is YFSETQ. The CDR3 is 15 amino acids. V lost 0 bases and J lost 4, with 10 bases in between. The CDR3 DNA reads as TGCGCCAGCAGCTTGGCAGGGAGGGGTAATGAAAAACTGTTTTTT. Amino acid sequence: CASSLAGRGNEKLFF.

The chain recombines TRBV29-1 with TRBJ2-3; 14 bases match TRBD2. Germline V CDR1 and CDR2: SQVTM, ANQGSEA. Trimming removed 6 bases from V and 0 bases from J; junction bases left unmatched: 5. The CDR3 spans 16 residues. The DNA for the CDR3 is TGCAGCGTGGATGGGACTAGCGGGAGCAGCACAGATACGCAGTATTTT. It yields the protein CSVDGTSGSSTDTQYF.

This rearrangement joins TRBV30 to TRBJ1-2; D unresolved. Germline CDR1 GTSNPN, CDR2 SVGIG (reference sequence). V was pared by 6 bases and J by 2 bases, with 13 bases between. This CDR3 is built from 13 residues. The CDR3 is CACQAILNYGYTF. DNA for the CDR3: TGTGCCTGCCAGGCGATACTCAACTATGGCTACACCTTC.

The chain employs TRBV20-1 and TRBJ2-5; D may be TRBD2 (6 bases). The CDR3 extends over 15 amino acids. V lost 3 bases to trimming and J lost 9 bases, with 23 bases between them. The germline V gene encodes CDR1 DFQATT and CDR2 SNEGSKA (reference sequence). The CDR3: CSASPRVGGPGAQYF. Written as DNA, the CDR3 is TGCAGTGCTAGTCCTAGGGTCGGAGGGCCCGGGGCCCAGTACTTC.

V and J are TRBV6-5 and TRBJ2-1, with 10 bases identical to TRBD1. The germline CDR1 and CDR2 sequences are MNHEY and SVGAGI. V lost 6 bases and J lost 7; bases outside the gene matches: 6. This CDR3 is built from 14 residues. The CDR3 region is CASRRQGARNEQFF. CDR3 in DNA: TGTGCCAGCAGGCGACAGGGGGCCCGAAATGAGCAGTTCTTC.

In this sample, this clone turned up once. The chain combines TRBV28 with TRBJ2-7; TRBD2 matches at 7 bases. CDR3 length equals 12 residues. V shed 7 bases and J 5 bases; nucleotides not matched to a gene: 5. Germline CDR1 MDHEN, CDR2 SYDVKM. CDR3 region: CASNQRGHEQYF. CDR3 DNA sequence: TGTGCCAGCAACCAGCGGGGACACGAGCAGTACTTC.

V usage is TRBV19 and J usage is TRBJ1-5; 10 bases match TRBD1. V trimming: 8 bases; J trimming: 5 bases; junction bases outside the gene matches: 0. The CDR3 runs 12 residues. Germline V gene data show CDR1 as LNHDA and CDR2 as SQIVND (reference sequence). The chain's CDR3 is CASGQGDQPQHF. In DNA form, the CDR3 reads TGTGCCAGTGGACAGGGGGATCAGCCCCAGCATTTT.

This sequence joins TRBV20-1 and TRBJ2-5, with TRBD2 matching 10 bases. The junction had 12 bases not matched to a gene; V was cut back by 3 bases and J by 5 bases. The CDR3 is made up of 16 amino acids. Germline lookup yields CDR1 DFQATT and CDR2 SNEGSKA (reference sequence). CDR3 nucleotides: TGCAGTGCTAGTTTGGTGCCTAGCGGGAGCTTTGAGACCCAGTACTTC. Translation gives CSASLVPSGSFETQYF.

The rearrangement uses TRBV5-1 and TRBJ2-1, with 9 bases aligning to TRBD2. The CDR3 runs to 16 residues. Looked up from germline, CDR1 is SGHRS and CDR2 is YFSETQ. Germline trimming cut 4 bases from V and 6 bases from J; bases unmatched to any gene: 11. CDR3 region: CASSEPGLAPLNEQFF. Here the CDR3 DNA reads TGCGCCAGCAGCGAACCGGGACTAGCACCCCTCAATGAGCAGTTCTTC.

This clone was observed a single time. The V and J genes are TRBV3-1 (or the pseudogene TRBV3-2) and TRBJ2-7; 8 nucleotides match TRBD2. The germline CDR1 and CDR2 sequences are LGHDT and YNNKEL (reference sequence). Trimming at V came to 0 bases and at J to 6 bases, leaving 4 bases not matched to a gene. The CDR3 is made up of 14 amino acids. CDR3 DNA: TGTGCCAGCAGCCAAGACCGACTAGCGCTCGAGCAGTACTTC. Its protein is CASSQDRLALEQYF.

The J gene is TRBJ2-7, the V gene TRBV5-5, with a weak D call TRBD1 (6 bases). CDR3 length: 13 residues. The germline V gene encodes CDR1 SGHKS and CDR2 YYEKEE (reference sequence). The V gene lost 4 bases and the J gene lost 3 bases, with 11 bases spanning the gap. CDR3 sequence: CASSPTGRYEQYF. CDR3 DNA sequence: TGTGCCAGCAGCCCTACAGGGCGCTACGAGCAGTACTTC.

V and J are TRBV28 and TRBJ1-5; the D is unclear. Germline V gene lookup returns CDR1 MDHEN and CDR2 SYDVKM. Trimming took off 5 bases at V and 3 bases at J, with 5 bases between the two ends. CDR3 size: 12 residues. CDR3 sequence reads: CASSPHNQPQHF. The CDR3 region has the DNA TGTGCCAGCAGTCCACACAATCAGCCCCAGCATTTT.

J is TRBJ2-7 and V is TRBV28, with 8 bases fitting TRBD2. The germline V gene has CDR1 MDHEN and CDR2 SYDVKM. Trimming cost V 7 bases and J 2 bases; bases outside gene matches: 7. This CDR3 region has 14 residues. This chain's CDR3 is CASTPGAGAYEQYF. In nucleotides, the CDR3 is TGTGCCAGCACCCCGGGAGCGGGAGCCTACGAGCAGTACTTC. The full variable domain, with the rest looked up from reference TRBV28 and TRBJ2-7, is DVKVTQSSRYLVKRTGEKVFLECVQDMDHENMFWYRQDPGLGLRLIYFSYDVKMKEKGDIPEGYSVSREKKERFSLILESASTNQTSMYLCASTPGAGAYEQYFGPGTRLTVT.

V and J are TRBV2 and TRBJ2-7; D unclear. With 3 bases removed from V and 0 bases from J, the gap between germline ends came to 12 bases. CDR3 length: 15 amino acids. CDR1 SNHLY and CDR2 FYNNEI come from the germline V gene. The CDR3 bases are TGTGCCAGCAGTGAGTTAACACAGTTCTCCTACGAGCAGTACTTC. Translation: CASSELTQFSYEQYF.

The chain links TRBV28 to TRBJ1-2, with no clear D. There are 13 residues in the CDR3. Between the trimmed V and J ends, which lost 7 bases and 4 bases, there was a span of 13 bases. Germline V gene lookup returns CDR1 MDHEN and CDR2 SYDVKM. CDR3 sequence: CASTLEETYGYTF. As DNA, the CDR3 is TGTGCCAGCACTCTTGAGGAAACCTATGGCTACACCTTC.

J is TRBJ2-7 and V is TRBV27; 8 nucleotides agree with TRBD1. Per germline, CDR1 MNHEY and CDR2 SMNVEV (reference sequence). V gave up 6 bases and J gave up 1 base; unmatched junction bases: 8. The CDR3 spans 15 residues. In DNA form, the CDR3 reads TGTGCCAGCAGCGCCCCGGGACAGGTGTCCTACGAGCAGTACTTC. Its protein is CASSAPGQVSYEQYF.

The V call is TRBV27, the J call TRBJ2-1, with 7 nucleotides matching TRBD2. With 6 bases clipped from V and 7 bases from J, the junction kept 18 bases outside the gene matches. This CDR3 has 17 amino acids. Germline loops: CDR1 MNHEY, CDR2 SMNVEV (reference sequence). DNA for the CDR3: TGTGCCAGCAGCCCCCAGAGGTCTAGCGGCCAACCTAATGAGCAGTTCTTC. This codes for CASSPQRSSGQPNEQFF.

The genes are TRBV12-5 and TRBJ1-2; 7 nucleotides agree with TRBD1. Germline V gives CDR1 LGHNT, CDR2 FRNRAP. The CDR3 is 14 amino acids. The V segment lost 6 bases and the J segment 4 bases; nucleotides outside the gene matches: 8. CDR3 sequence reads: CASGQTGTSYGYTF. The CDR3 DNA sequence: TGTGCTAGTGGACAGACAGGGACCAGCTATGGCTACACCTTC.

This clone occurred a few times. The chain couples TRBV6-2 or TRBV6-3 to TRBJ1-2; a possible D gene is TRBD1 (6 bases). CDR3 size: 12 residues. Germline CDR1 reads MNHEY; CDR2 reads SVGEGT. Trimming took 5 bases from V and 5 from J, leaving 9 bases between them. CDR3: CASSQQGYGYTF. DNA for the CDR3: TGTGCCAGCAGTCAACAGGGTTATGGCTACACCTTC.

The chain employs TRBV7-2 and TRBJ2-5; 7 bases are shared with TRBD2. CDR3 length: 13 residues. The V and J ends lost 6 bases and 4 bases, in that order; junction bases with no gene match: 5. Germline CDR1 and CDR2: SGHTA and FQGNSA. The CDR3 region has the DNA TGTGCCAGCAGACGAGCGGGGATAGAGACCCAGTACTTC. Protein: CASRRAGIETQYF. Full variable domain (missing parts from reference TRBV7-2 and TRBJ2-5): GAGVSQSPSNKVTEKGKDVELRCDPISGHTALYWYRQSLGQGLEFLIYFQGNSAPDKSGLPSDRFSAERTGGSVSTLTIQRTQQEDSAVYLCASRRAGIETQYFGPGTRLLVL.

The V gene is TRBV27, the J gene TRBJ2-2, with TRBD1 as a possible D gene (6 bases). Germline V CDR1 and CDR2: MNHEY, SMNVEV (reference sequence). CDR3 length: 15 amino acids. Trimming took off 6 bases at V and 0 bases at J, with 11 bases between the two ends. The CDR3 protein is CASRHRESNTGELFF. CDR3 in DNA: TGTGCCAGCAGACACAGGGAATCGAACACCGGGGAGCTGTTTTTT.

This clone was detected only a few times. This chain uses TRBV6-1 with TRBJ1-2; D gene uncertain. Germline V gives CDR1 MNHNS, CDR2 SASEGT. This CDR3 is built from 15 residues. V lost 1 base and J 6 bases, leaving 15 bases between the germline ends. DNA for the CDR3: TGTGCCAGCAGTGAAGATCAGAGTACAGTAGATGGCTACACCTTC. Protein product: CASSEDQSTVDGYTF.

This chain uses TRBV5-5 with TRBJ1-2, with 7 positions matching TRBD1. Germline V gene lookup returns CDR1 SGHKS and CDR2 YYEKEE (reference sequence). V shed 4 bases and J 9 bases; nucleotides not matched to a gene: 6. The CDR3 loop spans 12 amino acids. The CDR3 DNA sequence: TGTGCCAGCAGCCCCGACAGGGTCCGCTACACCTTC. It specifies CASSPDRVRYTF.